These T cell receptor beta chains were read from a single sample in a study of CD8 T cells in ankylosing spondylitis. TCRdb analysed the 5' RACE reads with MiXCR anew, one entry per CDR3 protein. The table has more than 600,000 distinct CDR3 sequences, under 20% seen once; the top ten hold about 20%. The sample taken for sequencing was blood, either unsorted or a sorted T cell fraction (not recorded which). Receptor source: a male donor with ankylosing spondylitis. Both conserved end residues are part of each CDR3. A D gene is named only where the DNA matches it firmly.

d_call	j_call	v_call	cdr3_aa
-	TRBJ2-1	TRBV12-3/TRBV12-4	CASSLEGANNEQFF
-	TRBJ1-1	TRBV5-1	CASSLVVGAPAEAFF
TRBD1	TRBJ1-1	TRBV5-6	CASRRRTGKRSTEAFF
-	TRBJ1-5	TRBV4-3	CASSQDRGDYQPQHF
-	TRBJ2-3	TRBV20-1	CSATRGGSTDTQYF
-	TRBJ2-1	TRBV3-1	CASTQDHRSRNEQFF
TRBD1	TRBJ1-5	TRBV27	CASSQGQGGNQPQHF
-	TRBJ2-1	TRBV5-1	CASMPAGPSSYNEQFF
-	TRBJ2-2	TRBV5-1	CATNRDGYSGELFF
-	TRBJ1-4	TRBV6-2/TRBV6-3	CASSRDGYEKLFF
TRBD2	TRBJ2-3	TRBV30	CAWRTSGSTDTQYF
-	TRBJ2-7	TRBV21-1	CASSTSGQGAHFSYEQYF
TRBD1	TRBJ1-2	TRBV12-3/TRBV12-4	CASSPQGQGFYGYTF
-	TRBJ2-1	TRBV6-2/TRBV6-3	CASKGLGADSYNEQFF
-	TRBJ2-3	TRBV20-1	CSASPGGGRDTQYF
TRBD2	TRBJ2-3	TRBV5-1	CASSLGPPAGGVADTQYF
TRBD2	TRBJ2-2	TRBV11-2	CASSFPGTSSAGELFF
-	TRBJ1-1	TRBV11-1	CASSLGLSKANTEAFF
-	TRBJ2-6	TRBV4-1	CASSQDPRVAGANVLTF
-	TRBJ2-4	TRBV12-3/TRBV12-4	CASRFGGSGNIQYF
-	TRBJ2-7	TRBV27	CASSLSGRRYEQYF
-	TRBJ2-7	TRBV4-1	CASSQAWGDTDYYEQYF
TRBD1	TRBJ1-1	TRBV12-3/TRBV12-4	CASSPRDRGGNTEAFF
TRBD2	TRBJ2-7	TRBV4-1	CASSHTSGEPYEQYF
-	TRBJ1-5	TRBV7-2	CASSSVRREGQVQHF
-	TRBJ2-1	TRBV6-2/TRBV6-3	CASSYEGWNEQFF
-	TRBJ2-7	TRBV29-1	CSVRGDTPYEQYF
-	TRBJ2-3	TRBV12-3/TRBV12-4	CASSSGWQGTQYF
-	TRBJ1-2	TRBV3-1	CASSQDPVYGYTF
-	TRBJ2-7	TRBV6-6	CASSYGGEYEQYF
TRBD1	TRBJ2-5	TRBV12-3/TRBV12-4	CASSRLLDRGGETQYF
TRBD2	TRBJ2-1	TRBV4-3	CASSQDRTSGRAYNEQFF
-	TRBJ2-3	TRBV5-1	CASSWTESTDTQYF
-	TRBJ1-1	TRBV30	CAWSGQGVFTEAFF
-	TRBJ1-5	TRBV6-2/TRBV6-3	CASSWWQGGQPQHF
-	TRBJ2-7	TRBV5-1	CASSLAPGPYEQYF
-	TRBJ2-6	TRBV15	CATSGRIGAGANVLTF
TRBD1	TRBJ1-5	TRBV20-1	CSARTGDRDQPQHF
-	TRBJ1-6	TRBV7-9	CASSPRDGGNSPLHF
-	TRBJ2-2	TRBV7-2	CASSLIYTGELFF
-	TRBJ2-1	TRBV29-1	CSVTARGRDSYNEQFF
-	TRBJ1-2	TRBV3-1	CASSQDSRGGYTF
-	TRBJ2-5	TRBV9	CASSKEGKQETQYF
TRBD2	TRBJ2-7	TRBV6-2/TRBV6-3	CASSYPDRAGGKSYEQYF
-	TRBJ1-1	TRBV10-3	CAIKSDRSLRNTEAFF
TRBD1	TRBJ1-6	TRBV20-1	CSASAPPGQGSPLHF
-	TRBJ2-7	TRBV30	CAWRQGSGYEQYF
TRBD2	TRBJ2-4	TRBV6-1	CASRAFGTSDIGIQYF
TRBD2	TRBJ2-5	TRBV7-9	CASSLGTSGSETQYF
-	TRBJ1-2	TRBV29-1	CSVRGSRGYTF
-	TRBJ2-7	TRBV28	CASSFYRVRGSEQYF
TRBD2	TRBJ2-7	TRBV20-1	CSAPPTSGGLDEQYF
-	TRBJ1-2	TRBV29-1	CSAEQGTYGYTF
-	TRBJ1-2	TRBV12-3/TRBV12-4	CASSLDKRAHYGYTF
-	TRBJ2-7	TRBV12-3/TRBV12-4	CASSFLAMVTGGTYEQYF
-	TRBJ2-7	TRBV20-1	CSARRISSYEQYF
-	TRBJ2-1	TRBV27	CASSLLGGGNEQFF
-	TRBJ2-2	TRBV5-6	CASSLRSWPNTGELFF
TRBD1	TRBJ2-7	TRBV28	CASSLSAGGIYEQYF